This T cell receptor beta chain appears in the sequencing data of a study of regulatory dendritic cells for organ transplantation. General observations from the study: Among resting subsets, memory CD8+ cells contained the most alloreactive clonotypes. Naive CD4+ and CD8+ repertoires were highly diverse; memory CD8+ was most oligoclonal.

The CDR3 has 15 residues. Between the trimmed V and J ends, which lost 0 bases and 0 bases, there was a span of 7 bases. The germline V gene has CDR1 SGHRS and CDR2 YFSETQ. Allogeneic regulatory or mature dendritic cells were co-cultured for 5 days with CFSE-labeled sorted T cells at 1:10. As to this clone: Its cognate antigen is unknown.

Using immunoSEQ multiplex PCR, the repertoire was profiled, and TCRdb retains in-frame clones only, with some absent. The repertoire consists of around 12,000 clones, with around two thirds occurring once and the leading ten covering under 0.8%. Sequencing was carried out using naive CD4+ T cells from blood cultured with regulatory dendritic cells. This sample's subset: CD45RA+ naive T cells. The source of this sequence is a human donor in good health. The rearrangement joins TRBV5-1 to TRBJ1-3; D is unresolved. This CDR3 is CASSLGGISGNTIYF. Written as DNA, the CDR3 is TGCGCCAGCAGCTTGGGAGGTATCTCTGGAAACACCATATATTTT. The whole variable domain, remainder taken from reference TRBV5-1 and TRBJ1-3, is KAGVTQTPRYLIKTRGQQVTLSCSPISGHRSVSWYQQTPGQGLQFLFEYFSETQRNKGNFPGRFSGRQFSNSRSEMNVSTLELGDSALYLCASSLGGISGNTIYFGEGSWLTVV.